This T cell receptor beta chain was sequenced during a study of identical twins. CDR3 size: 13 residues. Looked up from germline, CDR1 is LGHDT and CDR2 is YNNKEL (reference sequence). Trimming removed 3 bases from V and 1 base from J, with 7 bases in between. This clonotype was recorded a few times. TCRdb redid the calling of the 5' RACE reads with MiXCR, one entry per CDR3 protein. The sample lists about 520,000 distinct CDR3 sequences, around 20% occurring once. These data also featured in a second study, about T cells expressing NK-cell markers. That investigation notes: In several experiments, sorting was restricted to alpha-beta TCR T cells by an anti-gamma-delta TCR antibody. Expanded clones of NKG2C+ T cells had an unclear HCMV specificity.

The sequence was obtained from a woman under 30 in good health. The V call is TRBV3-1, the J call TRBJ2-7; tentatively, D is TRBD1 (5 bases). The sequencing sample was made of CD4+ T cells sorted from blood. CDR3 nucleotides: TGTGCCAGCAGCCATGGGGCTTCCTACGAGCAGTACTTC. Translated: CASSHGASYEQYF.